This T cell receptor (beta chain) appears in the sequencing data of a study of shared clonotypes between healthy human individuals. Profiled with immunoSEQ multiplex PCR; TCRdb holds only in-frame clones, not every one. This sample has 2 million to 2.5 million clones; 90% to 97% occur once, and the top ten carry roughly 0.13%. This clone appeared once. The TCR originated in a man between 18 and 29 years old in good health. The source material was naive CD4+ T cells sorted from blood. Subset meaning: CD45RA+ positively selected.

The CDR3 loop reads CASSLSQGGGYTF. The CDR3 region has the DNA TGTGCCAGCAGTTTATCACAGGGAGGTGGCTACACCTTC. The chain recombines TRBV27 with TRBJ1-2, with a tentative D call TRBD1 (6 bases). The CDR3 runs to 13 residues. Trimming took off 0 bases at V and 7 bases at J, with 9 bases between the two ends. Per germline, CDR1 MNHEY and CDR2 SMNVEV (reference sequence).